One sample yielded the 6 T cell receptor beta chains listed below, sequenced in a study of STAT5B mutations in CD4+ large granular lymphocyte leukemia. TCRdb keeps only in-frame clones here, not all; method: immunoSEQ multiplex PCR. The sample holds some 30,000 clones; 70% to 80% are singletons and the top ten take roughly 0.48%. The specimen sequenced was CD4+ T cells from blood buffy coats. These receptor sequences come from a human donor in good health.

The chain carries TRBV30 and TRBJ1-4, with D maybe TRBD1 (5 bases). Germline V CDR1 and CDR2: GTSNPN, SVGIG (reference sequence). Trimming took off 5 bases at V and 7 bases at J, with 20 bases between the two ends. This CDR3 spans 15 amino acids. The CDR3 region is CAWGGSGGSSEKLFF. CDR3 in DNA: TGTGCCTGGGGCGGATCTGGGGGATCAAGTGAAAAACTGTTTTTT.

This clone has only one observation. This chain uses TRBV6-5 with TRBJ1-2; tentatively, D is TRBD1 (6 bases). The CDR3 has 16 amino acids. The germline V and J ends were trimmed by 4 bases and 4 bases, with 19 bases remaining between them. CDR1 is MNHEY, CDR2 SVGAGI, per germline. CDR3 loop: CASSSLGGGPGYGYTF. The CDR3, as DNA: TGTGCCAGCAGTTCGCTTGGCGGGGGGCCAGGCTATGGCTACACCTTC.

This chain links TRBV7-9 with TRBJ2-1, with unresolved D. CDR1 is SEHNR, CDR2 FQNEAQ, per germline (reference sequence). The CDR3 has 11 amino acids. Deletions cut 4 bases from V and 8 bases from J, with 6 bases between. The CDR3 protein is CASSYQYEQFF. The DNA of the CDR3 is TGTGCCAGCAGCTACCAGTATGAGCAGTTCTTC.

V gene TRBV6-4 combines with J gene TRBJ1-1; D gene unclear. Germline V gives CDR1 MRHNA, CDR2 SNTAGT. The V gene lost 5 bases and the J gene lost 2 bases, with 27 bases spanning the gap. The CDR3 loop spans 19 amino acids. The CDR3: CASSIPPSVFELLNTEAFF. The CDR3 nucleotides read TGTGCCAGCAGTATCCCTCCAAGCGTGTTCGAGCTGCTAAACACTGAAGCTTTCTTT.

The CDR3 sequence: CASSAPGTSKTTDTQYF. The CDR3 DNA sequence: TGTGCCAGCAGCGCCCCCGGGACTAGTAAGACCACAGATACGCAGTATTTT. The V and J genes are TRBV9 and TRBJ2-3; 8 bases match TRBD2. Germline V gene data show CDR1 as SGDLS and CDR2 as YYNGEE. The CDR3 loop spans 17 amino acids. After removal of 3 bases from V and 2 bases from J, the junction contained 11 bases not matched to a gene.

This chain connects TRBV9 to TRBJ2-7, with a tentative D call TRBD1 (6 bases). Germline V gives CDR1 SGDLS, CDR2 YYNGEE. CDR3 size: 14 residues. V dropped 0 bases and J dropped 5 bases, with 12 bases sitting between them. CDR3 bases: TGTGCCAGCAGCGTAGAAGGGGGTAGCGACGAGCAGTACTTC. Protein: CASSVEGGSDEQYF. Variable domain in full (rest from reference TRBV9 and TRBJ2-7): DSGVTQTPKHLITATGQRVTLRCSPRSGDLSVYWYQQSLDQGLQFLIQYYNGEERAKGNILERFSAQQFPDLHSELNLSSLELGDSALYFCASSVEGGSDEQYFGPGTRLTVT.